This entry features one T cell receptor beta chain sequence. Its antigen is not identified. Germline-derived CDR1 and CDR2 are SGHNT and YYREEE (reference sequence). The CDR3 loop spans 12 amino acids. Trimming removed 2 bases from V and 3 bases from J, with 6 bases in between. The record originates from a study of a mutant IDH1 vaccine in newly diagnosed glioma. On the study more broadly: There were eight vaccinations for patients, given in weeks 1, 3, 5, 7, 11, 15, 19 and 23. The first vaccination came 4-6 weeks after radiotherapy alone, or with temozolomide cycles.

Time point meaning: week 11, during vaccination. Vaccination comprised doses that each held 300 ug of mutant IDH1 20-mer peptide, plus topical imiquimod. The protocol was immunoSEQ multiplex PCR, while the TCRdb copy is restricted to in-frame clones and leaves out a portion. This table holds about 120,000 clones, roughly nine tenths found once. The source was PBMCs, collected from a glioma patient whose treatment included an IDH1 peptide vaccine. The clonotype was recovered from a woman between 50 and 59 years old with glioma. The chain employs TRBV5-4 and TRBJ2-7; D not resolved. The CDR3 coding sequence is TGTGCCAGCAGCTTACAAGACTACGAGCAGTACTTC. Its protein is CASSLQDYEQYF.